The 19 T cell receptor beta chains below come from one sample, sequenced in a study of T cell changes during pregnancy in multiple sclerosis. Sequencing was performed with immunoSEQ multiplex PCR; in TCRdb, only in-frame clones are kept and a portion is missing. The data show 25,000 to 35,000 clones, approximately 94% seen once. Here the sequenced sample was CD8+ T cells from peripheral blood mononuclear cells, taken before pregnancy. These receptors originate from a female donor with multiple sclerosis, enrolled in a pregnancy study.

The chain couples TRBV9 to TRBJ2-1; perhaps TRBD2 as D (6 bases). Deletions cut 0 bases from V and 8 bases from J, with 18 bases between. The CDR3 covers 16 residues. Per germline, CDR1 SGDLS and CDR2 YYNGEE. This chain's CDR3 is CASSVAGSYPSDEQFF. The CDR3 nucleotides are TGTGCCAGCAGCGTAGCCGGGAGTTATCCGTCCGATGAGCAGTTCTTC.

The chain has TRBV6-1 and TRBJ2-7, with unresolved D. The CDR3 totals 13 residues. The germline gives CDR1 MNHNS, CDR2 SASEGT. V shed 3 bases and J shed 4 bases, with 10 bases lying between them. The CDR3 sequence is CASSDGSRYEQYF. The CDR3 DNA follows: TGTGCCAGCAGTGACGGGTCTCGATACGAGCAGTACTTC.

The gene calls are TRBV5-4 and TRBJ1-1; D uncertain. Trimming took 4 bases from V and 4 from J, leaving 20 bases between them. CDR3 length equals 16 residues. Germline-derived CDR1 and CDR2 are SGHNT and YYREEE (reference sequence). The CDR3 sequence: CASSRAEGRGITEAFF. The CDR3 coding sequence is TGTGCCAGCAGCCGCGCGGAGGGAAGAGGGATCACTGAAGCTTTCTTT.

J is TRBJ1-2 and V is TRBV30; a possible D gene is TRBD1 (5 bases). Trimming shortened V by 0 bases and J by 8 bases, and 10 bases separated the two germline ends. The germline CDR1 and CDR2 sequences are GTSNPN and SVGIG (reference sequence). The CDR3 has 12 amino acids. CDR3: CAWSVRGGGYTF. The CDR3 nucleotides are TGTGCCTGGAGTGTACGGGGGGGAGGCTACACCTTC.

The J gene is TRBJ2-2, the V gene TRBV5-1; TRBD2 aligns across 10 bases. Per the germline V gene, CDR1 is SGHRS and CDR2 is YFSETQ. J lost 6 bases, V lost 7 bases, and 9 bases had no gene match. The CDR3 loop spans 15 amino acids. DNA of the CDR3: TGCGCCAGCCAGATTGAGACTAGCGGGTCCGGGGAGCTGTTTTTT. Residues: CASQIETSGSGELFF.

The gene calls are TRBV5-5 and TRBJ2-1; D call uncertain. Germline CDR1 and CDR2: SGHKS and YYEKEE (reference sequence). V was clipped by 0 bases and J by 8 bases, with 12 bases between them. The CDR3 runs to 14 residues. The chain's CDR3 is CASSLALYRDEQFF. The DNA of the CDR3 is TGTGCCAGCAGCTTGGCCCTTTACCGGGATGAGCAGTTCTTC.

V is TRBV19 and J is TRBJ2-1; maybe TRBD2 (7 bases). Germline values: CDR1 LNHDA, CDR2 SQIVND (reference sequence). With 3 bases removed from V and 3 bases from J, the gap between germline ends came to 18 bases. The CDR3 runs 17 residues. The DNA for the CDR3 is TGTGCCAGTAGTATGGGAAGGGGGGGGGCCTTCTACAATGAGCAGTTCTTC. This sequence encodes CASSMGRGGAFYNEQFF.

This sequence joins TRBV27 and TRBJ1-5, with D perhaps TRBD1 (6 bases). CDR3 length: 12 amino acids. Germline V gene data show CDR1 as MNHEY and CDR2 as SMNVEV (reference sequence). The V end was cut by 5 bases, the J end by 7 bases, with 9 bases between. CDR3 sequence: CASSTGTQPQHF. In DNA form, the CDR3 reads TGTGCCAGCAGTACAGGGACCCAGCCCCAGCATTTT.

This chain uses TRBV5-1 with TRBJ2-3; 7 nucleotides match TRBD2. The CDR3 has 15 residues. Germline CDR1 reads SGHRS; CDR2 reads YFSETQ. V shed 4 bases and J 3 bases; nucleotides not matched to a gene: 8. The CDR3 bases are TGCGCCAGCAGCCAACGACTAGCTGCGACAGATACGCAGTATTTT. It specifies CASSQRLAATDTQYF.

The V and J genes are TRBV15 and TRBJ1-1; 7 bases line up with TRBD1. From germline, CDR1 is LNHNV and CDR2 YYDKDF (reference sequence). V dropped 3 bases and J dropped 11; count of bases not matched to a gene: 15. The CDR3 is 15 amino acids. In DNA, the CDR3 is TGTGCCACCAGCAGCCCCCTCACAGGGGCTCTGGGCGCTTTCTTT. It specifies CATSSPLTGALGAFF.

The CDR3: CASSPLTGTYSNQPQHF. CDR3 nucleotide sequence: TGTGCCAGCAGTCCGCTAACAGGGACCTATAGCAATCAGCCCCAGCATTTT. V gene TRBV27 combines with J gene TRBJ1-5; TRBD1 is a possible D gene (6 bases). There are 17 residues in the CDR3. Per germline, CDR1 MNHEY and CDR2 SMNVEV (reference sequence). Deletions cut 5 bases from V and 0 bases from J, with 17 bases between.

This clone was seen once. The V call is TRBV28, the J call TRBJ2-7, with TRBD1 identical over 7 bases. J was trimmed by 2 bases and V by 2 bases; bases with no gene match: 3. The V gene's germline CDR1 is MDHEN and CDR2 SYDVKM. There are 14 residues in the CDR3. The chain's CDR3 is CASSLRQGAYEQYF. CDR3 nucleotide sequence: TGTGCCAGCAGTTTACGGCAGGGGGCCTACGAGCAGTACTTC.

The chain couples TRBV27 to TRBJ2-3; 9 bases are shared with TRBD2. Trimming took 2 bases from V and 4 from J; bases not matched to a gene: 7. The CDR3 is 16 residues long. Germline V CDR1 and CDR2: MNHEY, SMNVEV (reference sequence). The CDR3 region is CASSLGLAGYADTQYF. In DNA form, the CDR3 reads TGTGCCAGCAGTTTAGGGCTAGCGGGATATGCAGATACGCAGTATTTT.

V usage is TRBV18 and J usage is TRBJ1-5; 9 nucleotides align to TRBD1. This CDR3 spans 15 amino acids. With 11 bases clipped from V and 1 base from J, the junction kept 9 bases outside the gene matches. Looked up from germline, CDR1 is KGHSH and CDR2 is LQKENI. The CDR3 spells CASTQQGASNQPQHF. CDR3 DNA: TGTGCCTCGACCCAACAGGGGGCAAGCAATCAGCCCCAGCATTTT. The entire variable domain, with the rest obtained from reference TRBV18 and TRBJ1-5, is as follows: NAGVMQNPRHLVRRRGQEARLRCSPMKGHSHVYWYRQLPEEGLKFMVYLQKENIIDESGMPKERFSAEFPKEGPSILRIQQVVRGDSAAYFCASTQQGASNQPQHFGDGTRLSIL.

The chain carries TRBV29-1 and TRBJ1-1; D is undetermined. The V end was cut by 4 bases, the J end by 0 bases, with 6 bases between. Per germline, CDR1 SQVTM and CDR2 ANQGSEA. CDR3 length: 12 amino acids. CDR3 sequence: CSVGPLNTEAFF. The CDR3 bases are TGCAGCGTTGGGCCATTGAACACTGAAGCTTTCTTT.

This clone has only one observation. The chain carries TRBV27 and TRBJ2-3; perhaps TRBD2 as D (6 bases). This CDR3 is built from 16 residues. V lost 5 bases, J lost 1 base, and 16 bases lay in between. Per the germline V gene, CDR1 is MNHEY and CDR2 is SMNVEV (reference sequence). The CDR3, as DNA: TGTGCCAGCAGTCTCATCGGGGGATTAGGCACAGATACGCAGTATTTT. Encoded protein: CASSLIGGLGTDTQYF.

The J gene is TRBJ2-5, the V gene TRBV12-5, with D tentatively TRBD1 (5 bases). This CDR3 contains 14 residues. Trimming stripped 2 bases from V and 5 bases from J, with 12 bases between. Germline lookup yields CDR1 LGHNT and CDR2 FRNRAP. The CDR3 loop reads CASGLPRQTETQYF. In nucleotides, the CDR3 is TGTGCTAGTGGTTTGCCTCGACAGACGGAGACCCAGTACTTC. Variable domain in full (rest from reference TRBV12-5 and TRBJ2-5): DARVTQTPRHKVTEMGQEVTMRCQPILGHNTVFWYRQTMMQGLELLAYFRNRAPLDDSGMPKDRFSAEMPDATLATLKIQPSEPRDSAVYFCASGLPRQTETQYFGPGTRLLVL.

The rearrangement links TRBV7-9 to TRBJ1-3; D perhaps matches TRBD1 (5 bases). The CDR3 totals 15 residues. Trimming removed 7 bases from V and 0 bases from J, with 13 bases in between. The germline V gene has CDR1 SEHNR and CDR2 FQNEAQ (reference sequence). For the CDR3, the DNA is TGTGCCAGCATGGTCGGGGGATTCTCTGGAAACACCATATATTTT. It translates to CASMVGGFSGNTIYF.

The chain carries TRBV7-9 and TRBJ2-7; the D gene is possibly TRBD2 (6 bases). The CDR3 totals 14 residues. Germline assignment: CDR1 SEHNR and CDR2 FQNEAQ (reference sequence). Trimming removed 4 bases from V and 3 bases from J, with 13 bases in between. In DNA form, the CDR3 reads TGTGCCAGCAGCTCAAGACTAGGACGCTACGAGCAGTACTTC. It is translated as CASSSRLGRYEQYF.